This is a list of T cell receptor beta chains from one sample in a study of cytomegalovirus exposure and HLA in healthy donors. Profiling relied on immunoSEQ multiplex PCR, and the TCRdb table lists in-frame clones only, not all of them. This table holds 180,000 or so clones, roughly 80% found once. The sample was PBMCs. These receptor sequences come from a woman in her 40s in good health and CMV-seropositive. Each CDR3 is given without its conserved first and last residue.

V: TRBV28
J: TRBJ1-2
CDR3: ASSLIGQPYGYT

V: TRBV6-5
J: TRBJ1-4
CDR3: AITPGHANEKLF

V: TRBV7-7
J: TRBJ2-1
CDR3: ASSSKFGTSGNNEQF

V: TRBV2
J: TRBJ2-7
CDR3: ASMERGGYEQY

V: TRBV28
J: TRBJ1-2
CDR3: ASGTTYGYT

V: TRBV4-1
J: TRBJ1-6
CDR3: ASSQGDTYNSPLH

V: TRBV19
J: TRBJ1-5
CDR3: ASSYRDRVSNQPQH

V: TRBV4-2
J: TRBJ2-7
CDR3: ASSEKPGLAGHYEQY

V: TRBV4-2
J: TRBJ2-7
CDR3: ASSPTSGSQNPYEQY

V: TRBV28
J: TRBJ2-1
CDR3: ASSLIVTSGNNEQF

V: TRBV29-1
J: TRBJ2-3
CDR3: SVEGGGTDTQY

V: TRBV19
J: TRBJ1-5
CDR3: ASMWGSNSNQPQH

V: TRBV19
J: TRBJ1-5
CDR3: ASSMTGQGNQPQH

V: TRBV29-1
J: TRBJ2-5
CDR3: SVDRVQETQY

V: TRBV5-4
J: TRBJ2-5
CDR3: ASSSMTSGRGETQY

V: TRBV19
J: TRBJ2-5
CDR3: ASRGQGLLQETQY

V: TRBV2
J: TRBJ2-3
CDR3: ASRDYTDTQY

V: TRBV19
J: TRBJ2-1
CDR3: ASATGTGVYNEQF

V: TRBV10-3
J: TRBJ1-1
CDR3: AIGGGLNTEAF

V: TRBV27
J: TRBJ2-2
CDR3: ASSFSRGTTGELF

V: TRBV7-9
J: TRBJ2-5
CDR3: ASARDQATQY

V: TRBV5-5
J: TRBJ1-5
CDR3: ASSLGRGNQPQH

V: TRBV6-1
J: TRBJ2-2
CDR3: ASKRHYGELF

V: TRBV11-2
J: TRBJ2-2
CDR3: ASSLFLASNTGELF

V: TRBV11-2
J: TRBJ1-3
CDR3: ASSLVQGRNTIY

V: TRBV27
J: TRBJ2-7
CDR3: ASSLTRYLNEQY

V: TRBV6-6
J: TRBJ1-1
CDR3: ASSQMNTEAF